This TCR beta chain derives from a study of cytomegalovirus exposure and HLA in healthy donors. Study-wide points: A later analysis reported that several of the most significant clusters appeared to be linked to common viral pathogens, among them Epstein-Barr virus.

This CDR3 is built from 13 residues. The V end was cut by 1 base, the J end by 4 bases, with 7 bases between. CDR1 and CDR2 from the germline V gene are MNHEY and SVGAGI. This clone turned up a few times. Antigen: not known. The PCR employed 60 Vbeta primers together with 13 Jbeta primers. Sequencing used immunoSEQ multiplex PCR; TCRdb keeps in-frame clones, though not all of them. The sample includes roughly 120,000 clones, approximately 81% of them seen just once. The sequencing sample was made of PBMCs. The rearrangement links TRBV6-5 to TRBJ1-1, with D perhaps TRBD1 (5 bases). This TCR was recovered from a woman aged 40-49 years in good health and CMV-seronegative. DNA of the CDR3: TGTGCCAGCAGTTACTTGGGGGGCACTGAAGCTTTCTTT. Translating gives CASSYLGGTEAFF.